The source of this T cell receptor (beta chain) is a study of response to subunit inactivated influenza vaccine. Per germline, CDR1 SGHDN and CDR2 FVKESK. This CDR3 comprises 15 residues. Trimming took 0 bases from V and 7 from J; bases not matched to a gene: 9. This clonotype was recorded a few times. In TCRdb, the RT-PCR reads were re-called with MiXCR into one record per CDR3 protein. The sample contains 500,000 to 600,000 distinct CDR3 sequences, 12% to 15% of which appear only once. This chain connects TRBV14 to TRBJ2-7, with 7 bases identical to TRBD2. The receptor was derived from a man aged 50-60 years who received an inactivated influenza vaccine. The starting material was PBMCs from blood, obtained about 12 days after vaccination. The CDR3 region has the DNA TGTGCCAGCAGCCAAGATGAGGGAGGGCCAAGTGAGCAGTACTTC. Residues: CASSQDEGGPSEQYF.